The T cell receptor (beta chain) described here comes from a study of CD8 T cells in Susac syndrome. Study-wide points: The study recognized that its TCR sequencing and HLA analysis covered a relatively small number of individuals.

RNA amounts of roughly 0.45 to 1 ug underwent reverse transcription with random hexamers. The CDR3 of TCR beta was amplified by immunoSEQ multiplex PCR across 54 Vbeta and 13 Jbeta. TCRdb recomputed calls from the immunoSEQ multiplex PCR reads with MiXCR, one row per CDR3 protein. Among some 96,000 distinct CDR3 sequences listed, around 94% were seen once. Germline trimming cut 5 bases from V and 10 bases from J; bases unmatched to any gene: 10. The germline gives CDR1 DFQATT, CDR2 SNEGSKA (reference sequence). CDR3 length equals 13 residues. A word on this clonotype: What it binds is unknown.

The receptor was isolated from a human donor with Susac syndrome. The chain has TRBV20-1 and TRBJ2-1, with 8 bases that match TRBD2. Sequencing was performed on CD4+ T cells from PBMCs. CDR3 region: CSALRGGRGEQFF. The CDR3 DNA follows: TGCAGTGCTCTCCGGGGGGGCCGGGGGGAGCAGTTCTTC.